The entry below gives a single T cell receptor (beta chain) sequence along with its context. This table comes from immunoSEQ multiplex PCR, and its TCRdb copy is limited to in-frame clones, with some not included. The sample yields approximately 730,000 clones, approximately 85% seen once. CDR1 is MNHEY and CDR2 is SMNVEV in the germline V gene (reference sequence). This CDR3 has 14 amino acids. Deletions cut 4 bases from V and 7 bases from J, with 17 bases between. This record comes from a study of shared T cell receptors in the human thymus. The same data also contributed to another study, on human thymus T cells. This second study says: Finnish infants who were healthy and having corrective surgery for congenital heart defects made up the donors. Thymic tissue was derived from resections collected during corrective heart surgery. The authors found apparently biased V and J gene usage in thymic and blood repertoires. Unrelated individuals reportedly shared highly overlapping thymic TCR repertoires.

This chain joins TRBV27 and TRBJ2-7, with D possibly being TRBD1 (7 bases). This TCR came from a girl in the first two years of life with a congenital heart defect. Sequencing was performed on thymocytes. CDR3 protein: CASSYRQGRGEQYF. CDR3 sequence (DNA): TGTGCCAGCAGTTATCGACAGGGCCGGGGGGAGCAGTACTTC.